The 8 T cell receptor beta chains below all came from one sample that was sequenced in a study of shared clonotypes between healthy human individuals. The protocol was immunoSEQ multiplex PCR, while the TCRdb copy is restricted to in-frame clones and leaves out a portion. This table holds around 2.5 million clones, approximately 93% found once. Sequencing used naive CD4+ T cells from PBMCs. Subset here: CD45RA+ positively selected. These receptors originate from a man aged 18-30 years in good health. Some clones in this sample may be carry-over from other donors' samples.

V is TRBV28 and J is TRBJ2-1, with TRBD2 matching 9 bases. The CDR3 extends over 16 amino acids. From germline, CDR1 is MDHEN and CDR2 SYDVKM. V was pared by 3 bases and J by 6 bases, with 9 bases of the junction left unmatched. In DNA, the CDR3 is TGTGCCAGCAGTTTCCAACCGGGACTAGCTTTCAATGAGCAGTTCTTC. This encodes CASSFQPGLAFNEQFF.

The chain has TRBV7-3 and TRBJ2-1; possibly TRBD2 for D (6 bases). V lost 5 bases, J lost 3 bases, and 14 bases lay in between. Germline assignment: CDR1 SGHTA and CDR2 FQGTGA. This CDR3 has 15 amino acids. The CDR3 protein is CASSQEGGSYNEQFF. The CDR3 DNA follows: TGTGCCAGCAGCCAGGAGGGAGGCAGCTACAATGAGCAGTTCTTC. The full variable domain, its missing parts supplied by reference TRBV7-3 and TRBJ2-1, is GAGVSQTPSNKVTEKGKYVELRCDPISGHTALYWYRQSLGQGPEFLIYFQGTGAADDSGLPNDRFFAVRPEGSVSTLKIQRTERGDSAVYLCASSQEGGSYNEQFFGPGTRLTVL.

The J gene is TRBJ2-2, the V gene TRBV6-1; TRBD2 is a possible D gene (5 bases). CDR3 length: 14 amino acids. Germline CDR1 and CDR2: MNHNS and SASEGT. V gave up 6 bases and J gave up 7 bases, with 15 bases separating them. CDR3 sequence reads: CASSPTRAGGELFF. The CDR3 DNA reads as TGTGCCAGCAGCCCCACACGCGCGGGCGGGGAGCTGTTTTTT.

J is TRBJ2-2 and V is TRBV27; D not certain. The ends were cut back, 3 bases at V and 5 bases at J, with 10 bases in the middle. The CDR3 sequence is 14 residues long. The germline CDR1 and CDR2 sequences are MNHEY and SMNVEV (reference sequence). The CDR3: CASSFGRSTGELFF. The CDR3 DNA reads TGTGCCAGCAGTTTCGGACGGTCAACCGGGGAGCTGTTTTTT.

V is TRBV10-1 and J is TRBJ1-3; D is unclear. V gave up 0 bases and J gave up 2 bases, with 8 bases separating them. This CDR3 region has 15 residues. In germline, CDR1 is WNHNN, CDR2 SYGVQD (reference sequence). The CDR3 reads CASSESSGTGNTIYF. CDR3 nucleotides: TGCGCCAGCAGTGAGTCATCGGGAACTGGAAACACCATATATTTT.

Of note for this clone: This specimen includes other DNA sequences encoding the same CDR3. The gene calls are TRBV28 and TRBJ1-5; no firm D call. The CDR3 totals 12 residues. The germline CDR1 and CDR2 sequences are MDHEN and SYDVKM. Trimming stripped 5 bases from V and 4 bases from J, with 6 bases between. CDR3 nucleotide sequence: TGTGCCAGCAGTCTTACAAATCAGCCCCAGCATTTT. Encoded protein: CASSLTNQPQHF.

This chain links TRBV7-9 with TRBJ1-1, with no clear D. CDR1 is SEHNR and CDR2 is FQNEAQ in the germline V gene (reference sequence). Trimming stripped 3 bases from V and 3 bases from J, with 11 bases between. CDR3 length equals 14 residues. CDR3 region: CASSFKEGYTEAFF. The CDR3 DNA is TGTGCCAGCAGCTTTAAAGAGGGTTACACTGAAGCTTTCTTT.

The rearrangement links TRBV5-1 to TRBJ2-5; 9 bases agree with TRBD2. The V gene's germline CDR1 is SGHRS and CDR2 YFSETQ. The CDR3 is made up of 18 amino acids. The V and J ends lost 0 bases and 5 bases, in that order; junction bases with no gene match: 14. CDR3 protein: CASSLDPRASGNVETQYF. CDR3 DNA sequence: TGCGCCAGCAGCTTGGATCCCCGCGCTAGCGGGAACGTTGAGACCCAGTACTTC.